What follows describes a single TCR beta chain. These data belong to a study of blood T cell repertoires in COVID-19. Study context: T cells, B-cell-depleted T cells, or PBMCs supplied cDNA or gDNA.

In the source study's methods: Quantification of nucleated cells was approximated via reference gene primer amplification. Only in-frame clones appear in the TCRdb table, and some are missing; sequencing was by immunoSEQ multiplex PCR. V and J calls and clone size are those listed in that table; D and trimming were worked out from the DNA. The data contain nearly 350,000 clones, 83% of them seen just once; the ten biggest clones take up approximately 3%. Trimming removed 0 bases at V and 0 bases at J, with 9 bases between. Germline assignment: CDR1 SGHRS and CDR2 YFSETQ. The CDR3 consists of 15 residues.

Material for sequencing was peripheral blood. The sequence came from a man aged 25-40 years with active or convalescent COVID-19. The V gene is TRBV5-1, the J gene TRBJ1-1; D gene ambiguous. The CDR3 loop is CASSLAVGVNTEAFF. CDR3 DNA sequence: TGCGCCAGCAGCTTGGCCGTCGGTGTGAACACTGAAGCTTTCTTT.